This record concerns one T cell receptor (beta chain) sequence. Its specificity is unknown. The data stem from a study of monozygotic twins with cystic fibrosis. Sequencing was performed with immunoSEQ multiplex PCR; in TCRdb, only in-frame clones are kept and a portion is missing. The sample shows around 29,000 clones, 85% of them seen only once. Study findings and constraints: Monozygotic CF twins shared more identical nucleotide clonotypes than unrelated patients. Median Simpson clonality of 0.0095 suggested naive T cells predominated.

The CDR3 length is 16 residues. V was clipped by 2 bases and J by 4 bases, with 15 bases between them. Looked up from germline, CDR1 is MGHRA and CDR2 is YSYEKL. The chain has TRBV4-1 and TRBJ1-5, with D possibly being TRBD1 (5 bases). The sample comprised blood. The clonotype comes from a girl aged 2 to 9 with cystic fibrosis. CDR3 sequence: CASSQNAGSGNQPQHF. DNA of the CDR3: TGCGCCAGCAGCCAAAACGCAGGGAGTGGTAATCAGCCCCAGCATTTT.